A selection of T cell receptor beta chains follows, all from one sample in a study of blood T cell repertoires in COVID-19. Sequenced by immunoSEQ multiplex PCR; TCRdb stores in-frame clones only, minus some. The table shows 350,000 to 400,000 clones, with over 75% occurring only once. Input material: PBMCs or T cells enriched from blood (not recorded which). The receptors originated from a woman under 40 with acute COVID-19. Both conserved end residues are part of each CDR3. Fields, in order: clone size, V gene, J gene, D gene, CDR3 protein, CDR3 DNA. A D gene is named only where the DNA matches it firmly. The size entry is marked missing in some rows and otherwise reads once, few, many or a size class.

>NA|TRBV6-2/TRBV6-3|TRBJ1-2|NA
CASSPNTEGYGYTF
TGTGCCAGCAGCCCAAATACCGAGGGCTATGGCTACACCTTC
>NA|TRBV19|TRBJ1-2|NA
CASSSGGPYYGYTF
TGTGCCAGTAGTTCGGGGGGGCCCTACTATGGCTACACCTTC
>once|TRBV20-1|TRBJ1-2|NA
CSAFYNYGYTF
TGCAGTGCTTTTTATAACTATGGCTACACCTTC
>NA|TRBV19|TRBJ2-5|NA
CASSVSRGATQYF
TGTGCCAGTAGTGTTTCCAGGGGGGCGACCCAGTACTTC
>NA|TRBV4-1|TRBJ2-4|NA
CASSQGQASLAKNIQYF
TGCGCCAGCAGCCAAGGGCAAGCGTCTCTAGCCAAAAACATTCAGTACTTC
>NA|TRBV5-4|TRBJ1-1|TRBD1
CASSLQGTNTEAFF
TGTGCCAGCAGCTTACAGGGGACCAACACTGAAGCTTTCTTT
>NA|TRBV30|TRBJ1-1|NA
CAFTNAGLYTEAFF
TGTGCCTTTACCAATGCGGGGCTATACACTGAAGCTTTCTTT
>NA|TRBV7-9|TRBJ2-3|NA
CASSTYGGTDTQYF
TGTGCCAGCAGCACGTACGGGGGCACAGATACGCAGTATTTT
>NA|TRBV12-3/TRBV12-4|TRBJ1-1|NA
CASSFSVSAEAFF
TGTGCCAGCAGTTTTTCTGTGTCGGCTGAAGCTTTCTTT
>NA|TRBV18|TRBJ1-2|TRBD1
CASSPPGRGAANYGYTF
TGTGCCAGCTCACCACCGGGCAGGGGGGCGGCCAACTATGGCTACACCTTC
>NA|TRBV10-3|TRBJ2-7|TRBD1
CAISESGGTPHEQYF
TGTGCCATCAGTGAATCAGGGGGAACCCCCCACGAGCAGTACTTC
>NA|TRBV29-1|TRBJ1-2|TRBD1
CSATGAANYGYTF
TGCAGCGCAACAGGGGCCGCTAACTATGGCTACACCTTC
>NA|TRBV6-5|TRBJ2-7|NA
CASNGPGLFSYEQYF
TGTGCCAGCAACGGACCAGGGCTCTTCTCCTACGAGCAGTACTTC
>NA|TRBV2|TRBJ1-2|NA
CASSVQGQNYGYTF
TGTGCCAGCAGTGTGCAGGGGCAGAACTATGGCTACACCTTC
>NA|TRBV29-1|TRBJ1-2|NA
CSVDSGDNYGYTF
TGCAGCGTTGATTCGGGGGACAACTATGGCTACACCTTC
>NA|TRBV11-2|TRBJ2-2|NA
CASSSRAGAWELFF
TGTGCCAGCAGCTCCCGCGCGGGGGCCTGGGAGCTGTTTTTT
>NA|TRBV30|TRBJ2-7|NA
CAWSVLAGLQYEQYF
TGTGCCTGGAGTGTACTAGCAGGCCTACAATACGAGCAGTACTTC
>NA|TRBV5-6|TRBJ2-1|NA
CASSGGTYNEQFF
TGTGCCAGCAGCGGGGGGACCTACAATGAGCAGTTCTTC
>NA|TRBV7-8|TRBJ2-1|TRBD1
CASSVLSGGGYEQFF
TGTGCCAGCAGCGTCCTATCAGGGGGCGGTTATGAGCAGTTCTTC
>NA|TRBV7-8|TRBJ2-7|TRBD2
CASSASSGGNSEQYF
TGTGCCAGCAGCGCATCTAGCGGGGGGAACAGCGAGCAGTACTTC
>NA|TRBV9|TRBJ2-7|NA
CASSEGDLSYEQYF
TGTGCCAGCAGCGAGGGGGATCTTTCCTACGAGCAGTACTTC
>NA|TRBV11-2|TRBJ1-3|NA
CASSPPRSRAGNTIYF
TGTGCCAGCAGCCCCCCGAGATCCAGGGCTGGAAACACCATATATTTT
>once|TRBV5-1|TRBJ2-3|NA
CASSFQSDTQYF
TGCGCCAGCAGCTTCCAATCAGATACGCAGTATTTT
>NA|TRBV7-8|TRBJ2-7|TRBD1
CASSSLQGAVEQYF
TGTGCCAGCAGCTCGTTACAGGGGGCGGTCGAGCAGTACTTC
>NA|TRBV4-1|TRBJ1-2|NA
CASSQVGRAGYTF
TGCGCCAGCAGCCAAGTGGGGAGGGCGGGCTACACCTTC
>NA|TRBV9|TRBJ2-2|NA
CASSVRFGTGELFF
TGTGCCAGCAGCGTCCGTTTCGGGACCGGGGAGCTGTTTTTT
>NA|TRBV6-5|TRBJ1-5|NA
CASGRGYGNQPQHF
TGTGCCAGCGGGAGGGGTTATGGCAATCAGCCCCAGCATTTT
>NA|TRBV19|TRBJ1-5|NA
CASTLRGGLGNQPQHF
TGTGCCAGTACTCTCCGCGGGGGCTTGGGGAATCAGCCCCAGCATTTT
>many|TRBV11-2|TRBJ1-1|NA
CASSLGLSNTEAFF
TGTGCCAGCAGCTTAGGACTGAGTAACACTGAAGCTTTCTTT
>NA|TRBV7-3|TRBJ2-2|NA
CASSSASTGELFF
TGTGCCAGCAGCTCCGCGTCCACCGGGGAGCTGTTTTTT
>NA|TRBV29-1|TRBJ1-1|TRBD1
CSVVGQGAGTEAFF
TGCAGCGTTGTAGGCCAGGGGGCCGGTACTGAAGCTTTCTTT
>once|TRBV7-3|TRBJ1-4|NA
CASSRDGHLSTNEKLFF
TGTGCCAGCAGCCGGGATGGGCACCTCTCAACTAATGAAAAACTGTTTTTT
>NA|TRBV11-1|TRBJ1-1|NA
CASSAGSLEGEAFF
TGTGCCAGCAGCGCGGGATCGCTCGAGGGTGAAGCTTTCTTT
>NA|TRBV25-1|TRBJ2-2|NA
CASSVRGAGELFF
TGTGCCAGCAGTGTGCGGGGTGCTGGGGAGCTGTTTTTT
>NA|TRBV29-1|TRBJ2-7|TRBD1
CSVETIGQGSFRYEQYF
TGCAGCGTTGAGACCATAGGACAGGGGTCTTTTAGGTACGAGCAGTACTTC
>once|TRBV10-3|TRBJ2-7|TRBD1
CAISGLGGQGSDEQYF
TGTGCCATCAGTGGATTGGGGGGACAGGGAAGCGACGAGCAGTACTTC
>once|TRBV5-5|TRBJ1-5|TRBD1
CASSLGQGAVQPQHF
TGTGCCAGCAGCTTGGGGCAGGGGGCTGTTCAGCCCCAGCATTTT
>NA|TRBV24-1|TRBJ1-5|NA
CATSDSRTYYQPQHF
TGTGCCACCAGTGATTCCAGGACTTACTATCAGCCCCAGCATTTT
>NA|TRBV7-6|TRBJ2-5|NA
CASSLARGQTQYF
TGTGCCAGCAGCTTAGCGCGGGGGCAGACCCAGTACTTC
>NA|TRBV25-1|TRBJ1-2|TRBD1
CASSPTGVGYTF
TGTGCCAGCAGTCCCACAGGGGTTGGCTACACCTTC
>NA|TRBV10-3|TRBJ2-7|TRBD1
CAITEGQGAYEQYF
TGTGCCATCACCGAGGGACAGGGAGCCTACGAGCAGTACTTC
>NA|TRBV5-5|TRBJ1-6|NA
CASSLEGGWTYNSPLHF
TGTGCCAGCAGCTTGGAAGGGGGATGGACCTATAATTCACCCCTCCACTTT